This is a list of T cell receptor beta chains from one sample in a study of T cell responses to AZD1222 COVID-19 vaccine. The protocol was immunoSEQ multiplex PCR, while the TCRdb copy is restricted to in-frame clones and leaves out a portion. Here the sample spans more than 55,000 clones, about three quarters being singletons. This material consisted of peripheral blood, taken 28 days after the second AZD1222 dose. These receptors were collected from an adult who received the AZD1222 COVID-19 vaccine. CDR3s include the opening cysteine and the closing phenylalanine or tryptophan. A D gene is named only where the DNA matches it firmly. The size field is filled for only some rows; it gives once, few, many or a size class.

D,size,length,V,J,DNA,CDR3
-,-,13,TRBV18,TRBJ1-2,TGTGCCAGCTCACCGACTCCTAGCTATGGCTACACCTTC,CASSPTPSYGYTF
-,-,15,TRBV6-6,TRBJ1-4,TGTGCCAGCAGTCCCCAGACAGAAACTAATGAAAAACTGTTTTTT,CASSPQTETNEKLFF
-,-,14,TRBV14,TRBJ1-1,TGTGCCAGCAGTCGACAGCTCTCTAACACTGAAGCTTTCTTT,CASSRQLSNTEAFF
-,-,15,TRBV5-1,TRBJ2-1,TGCGCCAGCAGCTTGGGAAGGGACGGCCACAATGAGCAGTTCTTC,CASSLGRDGHNEQFF
-,once,13,TRBV7-2,TRBJ2-3,TGTGCCAGCAGCTCGACTCGCACAGATACGCAGTATTTT,CASSSTRTDTQYF
-,-,14,TRBV5-4,TRBJ1-1,TGTGCCAGCACCCCTGCCGGGGGGTCCAATGAAGCTTTCTTT,CASTPAGGSNEAFF
-,-,14,TRBV3-1/TRBV3-2,TRBJ1-2,TGTGCCAGCAGCCAAGTGCGGGGCGCGGAGGGCTACACCTTC,CASSQVRGAEGYTF
-,-,16,TRBV11-2,TRBJ1-2,TGTGCCAGCAGCTTAATCACGGGACAACCAAACTATGGCTACACCTTC,CASSLITGQPNYGYTF
TRBD2,-,15,TRBV7-2,TRBJ2-7,TGTGCCAGCAGTTTAATCGGGACTAGCTCTTACGAGCAGTACTTC,CASSLIGTSSYEQYF
TRBD1,-,14,TRBV19,TRBJ2-7,TGTGCCAGTAGTAGGCGGACAGGGACCTACGAGCAGTACTTC,CASSRRTGTYEQYF
TRBD1,once,14,TRBV5-6,TRBJ1-6,TGTGCCAGCAGCTTAGGACAGGGTCGTTCACCCCTCCACTTT,CASSLGQGRSPLHF
-,-,15,TRBV7-6,TRBJ1-6,TGTGCCAGCAGCTTACAACAGAGAGCCGATTCACCCCTCCACTTT,CASSLQQRADSPLHF
-,-,17,TRBV30,TRBJ2-5,TGTGCCTGGAGTGTACGCTATCTCAGTTCATCGACAGAGACCCAGTACTTC,CAWSVRYLSSSTETQYF
TRBD2,few,14,TRBV6-5,TRBJ2-3,TGTGCCAGCAAACGGCTAGCGGGGGAAGATACGCAGTATTTT,CASKRLAGEDTQYF
TRBD1,-,14,TRBV19,TRBJ2-7,TGTGCCAGTAGTATCCGGGACAGGGGTTACGAGCAGTACTTC,CASSIRDRGYEQYF
-,-,14,TRBV5-6,TRBJ1-5,TGTGCCAGCAGCCCAGGCTATAGCAATCAGCCCCAGCATTTT,CASSPGYSNQPQHF
-,-,13,TRBV5-1,TRBJ1-6,TGCGCCAGCAGCTTTGAGGCAGATTCACCCCTCCACTTT,CASSFEADSPLHF